These 12 T cell receptor beta chains were sequenced from one sample in a study of T cell changes during pregnancy in multiple sclerosis. The repertoire was sequenced with immunoSEQ multiplex PCR; TCRdb's copy has only in-frame clones and lacks some. Of some 39,000 clones in the sample, about 90% were seen once. The input for sequencing was CD4+ T cells from peripheral blood mononuclear cells, taken in the second trimester of pregnancy. All receptors derive from a female donor in good health, enrolled as a control in a pregnancy study.

The chain carries TRBV7-3 and TRBJ2-1; D unclear. Germline values: CDR1 SGHTA, CDR2 FQGTGA. CDR3 size: 17 residues. V gave up 0 bases and J gave up 4 bases, with 16 bases separating them. DNA for the CDR3: TGTGCCAGCAGCTTAACGAGCTCCCCGGGTTTTTACAATGAGCAGTTCTTC. It codes for CASSLTSSPGFYNEQFF.

This clone has a handful of counts. The gene calls are TRBV19 and TRBJ1-1, with D unclear. CDR3 length: 16 residues. Germline CDR1 LNHDA, CDR2 SQIVND (reference sequence). V gave up 5 bases and J gave up 1 base, with 17 bases separating them. The CDR3, as DNA: TGTGCCAGTAGTCGGCGGGCATTAGGAGAGAACACTGAAGCTTTCTTT. This sequence encodes CASSRRALGENTEAFF.

V and J are TRBV5-6 and TRBJ1-1; 8 bases are shared with TRBD1. The junction had 1 base not matched to a gene; V was cut back by 2 bases and J by 4 bases. The CDR3 length is 13 residues. Germline CDR1 is SGHDT and CDR2 is YYEEEE. CDR3 residues: CASSLQGGTEAFF. CDR3 nucleotide sequence: TGTGCCAGCAGCTTACAGGGGGGCACTGAAGCTTTCTTT.

The chain links TRBV28 to TRBJ1-2; D unresolved. Germline CDR1 MDHEN, CDR2 SYDVKM. The CDR3 covers 14 residues. Between the trimmed V and J ends, which lost 4 bases and 4 bases, there was a span of 13 bases. Written as DNA, the CDR3 is TGTGCCAGCAGTTCGTTCGGGTTACCCTATGGCTACACCTTC. Its protein product is CASSSFGLPYGYTF.

The V gene is TRBV2, the J gene TRBJ2-5; perhaps TRBD2 as D (6 bases). CDR1 SNHLY and CDR2 FYNNEI come from the germline V gene. Trimming removed 6 bases at V and 0 bases at J, with 11 bases between. CDR3 length: 14 amino acids. CDR3 sequence reads: CASRGGTYQETQYF. The CDR3 bases are TGTGCCAGCAGGGGTGGGACTTACCAAGAGACCCAGTACTTC.

In this sample, this clone turned up once. The rearrangement links TRBV19 to TRBJ2-5; a possible D gene is TRBD1 (5 bases). Trimming shortened V by 0 bases and J by 7 bases, and 12 bases separated the two germline ends. Germline V gene sequence: CDR1 LNHDA, CDR2 SQIVND (reference sequence). The CDR3 extends over 14 amino acids. The CDR3 coding sequence is TGTGCCAGTAGTATAGATTCAGGGTCTGGGACCCAGTACTTC. Its protein is CASSIDSGSGTQYF.

V usage is TRBV5-1 and J usage is TRBJ1-2; tentative D call: TRBD1 (5 bases). Germline CDR1 is SGHRS and CDR2 is YFSETQ. Deletions cut 1 base from V and 8 bases from J, with 15 bases between. The CDR3 totals 14 residues. The CDR3 DNA is TGCGCCAGCAGCTTGCCGCGGCAGGGAGGGGGCTACACCTTC. Its translation: CASSLPRQGGGYTF.

This clone is a singleton in its sample. The V call is TRBV9, the J call TRBJ2-3; TRBD2 might be the D (6 bases). The CDR3 spans 15 residues. The germline CDR1 and CDR2 sequences are SGDLS and YYNGEE. V lost 3 bases and J lost 2, with 13 bases in between. The CDR3 DNA reads as TGTGCCAGCAGCGGTACCGGGAGTCTCACAGATACGCAGTATTTT. This sequence encodes CASSGTGSLTDTQYF.

The chain employs TRBV6-5 and TRBJ1-2; 10 bases agree with TRBD1. V lost 5 bases to trimming and J lost 5 bases; unmatched junction nucleotides: 5. Looked up from germline, CDR1 is MNHEY and CDR2 is SVGAGI. The CDR3 runs to 14 residues. CDR3 sequence reads: CASSPWTGGYGYTF. The CDR3 region has the DNA TGTGCCAGCAGTCCCTGGACAGGGGGGTATGGCTACACCTTC.

The chain joins TRBV7-2 to TRBJ1-1, with a weak D call TRBD1 (5 bases). The CDR3 length is 15 residues. Germline-derived CDR1 and CDR2 are SGHTA and FQGNSA. V lost 1 base, J lost 1 base, and 10 bases lay in between. Here the CDR3 DNA reads TGTGCCAGCAGCTTAGGGGGGGTTACGAACACTGAAGCTTTCTTT. This sequence encodes CASSLGGVTNTEAFF.

The chain links TRBV5-6 to TRBJ1-5; 7 bases match TRBD1. This CDR3 has 17 residues. Germline trimming cut 4 bases from V and 5 bases from J; bases unmatched to any gene: 15. Germline loops: CDR1 SGHDT, CDR2 YYEEEE. The CDR3 DNA sequence: TGTGCCAGCAGCCTGCGGGGAAGGGGACAGTGGGATCAGCCCCAGCATTTT. It specifies CASSLRGRGQWDQPQHF.

The CDR3 bases are TGTGCCAGCAGCTTCCCCTTAGCGGGGGGGCAAAGGCAGTACTTC. Translated, it gives CASSFPLAGGQRQYF. The rearrangement links TRBV5-5 to TRBJ2-7, with 11 bases aligning to TRBD2. Germline trimming cut 2 bases from V and 9 bases from J; bases unmatched to any gene: 10. This CDR3 is built from 15 residues. The germline gives CDR1 SGHKS, CDR2 YYEKEE (reference sequence).